The clone carrying this TCR beta chain was seen only once. Profiled with immunoSEQ multiplex PCR; TCRdb holds only in-frame clones, not every one. The sample contains roughly 450,000 clones, 90% of which appear only once. The data were taken from a study of blood T cell repertoires in COVID-19. The CDR3 spans 12 residues. The V end was cut by 5 bases, the J end by 4 bases, with 9 bases between. Germline V gene lookup returns CDR1 ENHRY and CDR2 SYGVKD. The source of this sequence is a man aged 18 to 29 who had recovered from COVID-19. Sample: PBMCs or T cells enriched from blood (not recorded which). V is TRBV10-3 and J is TRBJ2-7; D is perhaps TRBD1 (6 bases). The CDR3 bases are TGTGCCATCAGTCAGGGGACGTACGAGCAGTACTTC. Protein product: CAISQGTYEQYF.